The sample holds a few counts of the clone carrying this T cell receptor (beta chain). Its specificity is unknown. This record belongs to a study of beta chain features in type 1 diabetes. Looking at the study overall: Age, gender and cell yields were similar between patients and healthy donors. All samples combined gave under 110,000,000 sorted cells for examination.

The entirety of the isolated RNA underwent reverse transcription, so expressed TCRB transcripts were sequenced. Data came from immunoSEQ multiplex PCR; TCRdb stores just in-frame clones and leaves some out. The table lists over 20,000 clones, more than 45% of them singletons. Study-wide results and caveats: Naive, central memory and Treg TCRB repertoires seemed to resemble each other more closely in patients than they did in healthy donors. Type 1 diabetes patients showed fewer insertions and more deletions at VDJ junctions. There was a moderate but significant shortening of TCRB CDR3s in all four CD4+ subsets of Type 1 diabetes patients.

There are 15 residues in the CDR3. Trimming took 3 bases from V and 5 from J, leaving 16 bases between them. In germline, CDR1 is SEHNR, CDR2 FQNEAQ (reference sequence). The receptor was derived from a young man with type 1 diabetes. This chain joins TRBV7-9 and TRBJ1-1; D possibly corresponds to TRBD1 (5 bases). The sequenced sample consisted of stem cell memory CD4+ T cells from blood. CDR3 coding DNA: TGTGCCAGCAGCTTTCGGGGGGGAGCTGGGACTGAAGCTTTCTTT. Its protein is CASSFRGGAGTEAFF.